This TCR beta chain was identified during a study of shared clonotypes between healthy human individuals. Findings of the study overall: Represented genetic and exposure-history diversity was restricted by having few donors. Only blood samples were collected, and tissue repertoires likely differ. On the whole, naive subsets had larger estimated richness than memory subsets had.

In the sorted-subset replicate PCRs, about 190 ng DNA, around 32,000 T cell genomes, was used. Measured with immunoSEQ multiplex PCR; TCRdb has only the in-frame clones, and not every one. The table includes just over 2,000,000 clones, less than 95% detected once. Concerning this clone: Antigen unknown.

Naivety among CD8 cells was defined by CD45RO negativity and positive CCR7 selection, thereby excluding terminally differentiated effector memory CD45RA+ cells. The TCR comes from a man younger than 35 in good health. Sequenced sample: naive CD8+ T cells sorted from blood.

The DNA of the CDR3 is TGTGCCTGGAGGATTAGCGGGGGGACTACCTACGAGCAGTACTTC. It yields the protein CAWRISGGTTYEQYF. V gene TRBV30 combines with J gene TRBJ2-7, with 10 bases lining up with TRBD2. V shed 3 bases, J shed 2 bases, and the junction held 7 bases outside the gene matches. In germline, CDR1 is GTSNPN, CDR2 SVGIG (reference sequence). This CDR3 is built from 15 residues.